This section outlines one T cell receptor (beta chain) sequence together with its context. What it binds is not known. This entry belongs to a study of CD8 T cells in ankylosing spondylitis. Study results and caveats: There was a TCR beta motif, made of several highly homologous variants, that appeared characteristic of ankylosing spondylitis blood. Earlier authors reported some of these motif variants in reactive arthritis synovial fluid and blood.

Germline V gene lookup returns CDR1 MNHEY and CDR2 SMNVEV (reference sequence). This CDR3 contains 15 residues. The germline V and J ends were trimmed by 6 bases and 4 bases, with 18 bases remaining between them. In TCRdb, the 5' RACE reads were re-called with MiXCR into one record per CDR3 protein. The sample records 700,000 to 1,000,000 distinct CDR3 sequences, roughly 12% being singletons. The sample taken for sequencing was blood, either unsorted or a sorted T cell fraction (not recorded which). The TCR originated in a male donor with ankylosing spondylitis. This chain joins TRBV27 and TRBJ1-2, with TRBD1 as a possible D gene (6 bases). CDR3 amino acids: CASRSLRTALYGYTF. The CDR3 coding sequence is TGTGCCAGCAGATCGCTCAGGACAGCGCTCTATGGCTACACCTTC.